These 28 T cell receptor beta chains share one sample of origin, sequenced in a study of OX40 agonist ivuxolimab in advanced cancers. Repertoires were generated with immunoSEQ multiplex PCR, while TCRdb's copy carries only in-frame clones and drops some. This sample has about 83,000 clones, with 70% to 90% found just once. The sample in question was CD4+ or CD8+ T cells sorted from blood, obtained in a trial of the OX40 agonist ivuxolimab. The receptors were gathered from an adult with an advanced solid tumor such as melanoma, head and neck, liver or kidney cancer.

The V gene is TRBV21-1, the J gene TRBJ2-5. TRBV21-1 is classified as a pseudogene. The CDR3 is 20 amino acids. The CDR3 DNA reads TGTGCCAGCAGCAAAGGGTACCGGGACGGCAATTCCTCACTCCAAGAGACCCAGTACTTC. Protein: CASSKGYRDGNSSLQETQYF.

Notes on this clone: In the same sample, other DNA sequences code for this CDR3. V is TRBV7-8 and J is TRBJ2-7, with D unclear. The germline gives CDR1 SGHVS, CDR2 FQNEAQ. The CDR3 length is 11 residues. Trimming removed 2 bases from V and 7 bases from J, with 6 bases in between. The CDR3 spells CASSLMNEQYF. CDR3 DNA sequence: TGTGCCAGCAGCTTAATGAATGAGCAGTACTTC.

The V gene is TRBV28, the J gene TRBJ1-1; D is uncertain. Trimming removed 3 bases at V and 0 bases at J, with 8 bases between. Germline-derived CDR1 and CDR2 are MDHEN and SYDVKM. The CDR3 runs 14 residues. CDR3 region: CASSFFTMNTEAFF. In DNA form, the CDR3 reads TGTGCCAGCAGTTTTTTTACCATGAACACTGAAGCTTTCTTT. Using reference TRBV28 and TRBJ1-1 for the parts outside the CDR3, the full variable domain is DVKVTQSSRYLVKRTGEKVFLECVQDMDHENMFWYRQDPGLGLRLIYFSYDVKMKEKGDIPEGYSVSREKKERFSLILESASTNQTSMYLCASSFFTMNTEAFFGQGTRLTVV.

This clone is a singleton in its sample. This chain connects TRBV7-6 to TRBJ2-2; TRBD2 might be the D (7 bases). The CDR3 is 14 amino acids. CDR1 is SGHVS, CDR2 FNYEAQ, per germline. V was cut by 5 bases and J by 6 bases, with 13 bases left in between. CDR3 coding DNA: TGTGCCAGCAGCCGCCTAGGGGGGGCCGGGGAGCTGTTTTTT. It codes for CASSRLGGAGELFF. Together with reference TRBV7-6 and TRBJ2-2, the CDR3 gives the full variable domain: GAGVSQSPRYKVTKRGQDVALRCDPISGHVSLYWYRQALGQGPEFLTYFNYEAQQDKSGLPNDRFSAERPEGSISTLTIQRTEQRDSAMYRCASSRLGGAGELFFGEGSRLTVL.

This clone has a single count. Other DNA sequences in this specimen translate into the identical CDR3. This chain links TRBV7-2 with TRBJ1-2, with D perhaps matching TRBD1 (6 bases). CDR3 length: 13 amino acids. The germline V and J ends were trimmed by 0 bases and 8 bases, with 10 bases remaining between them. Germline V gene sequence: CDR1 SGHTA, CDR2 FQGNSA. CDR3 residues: CASSLAQGSGYTF. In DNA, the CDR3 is TGTGCCAGCAGCTTAGCACAGGGTTCCGGCTACACCTTC.

In DNA, the CDR3 is TGTGCCAGTAGACATTTTGAGAGGGGAGAAAATCAGCCCCAGCATTTT. Encoded protein: CASRHFERGENQPQHF. V is TRBV19 and J is TRBJ1-5; perhaps TRBD1 as D (5 bases). CDR1 is LNHDA, CDR2 SQIVND, per germline (reference sequence). Trimming removed 6 bases at V and 4 bases at J, with 19 bases between. This CDR3 contains 16 residues.

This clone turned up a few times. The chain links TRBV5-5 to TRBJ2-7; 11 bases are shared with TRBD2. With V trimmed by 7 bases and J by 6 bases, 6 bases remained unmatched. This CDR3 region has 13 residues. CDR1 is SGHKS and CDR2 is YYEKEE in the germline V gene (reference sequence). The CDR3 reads CASGLAGGSEQYF. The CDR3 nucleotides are TGTGCCAGCGGTCTAGCGGGAGGTTCCGAGCAGTACTTC. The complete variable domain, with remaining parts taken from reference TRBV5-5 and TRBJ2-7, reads DAGVTQSPTHLIKTRGQQVTLRCSPISGHKSVSWYQQVLGQGPQFIFQYYEKEERGRGNFPDRFSARQFPNYSSELNVNALLLGDSALYLCASGLAGGSEQYFGPGTRLTVT.

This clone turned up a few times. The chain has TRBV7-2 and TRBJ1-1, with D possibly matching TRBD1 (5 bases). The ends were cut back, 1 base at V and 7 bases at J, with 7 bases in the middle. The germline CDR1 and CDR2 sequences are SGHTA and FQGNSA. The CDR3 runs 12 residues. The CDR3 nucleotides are TGTGCCAGCAGCTTAGGAGGGGATGAAGCTTTCTTT. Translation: CASSLGGDEAFF.

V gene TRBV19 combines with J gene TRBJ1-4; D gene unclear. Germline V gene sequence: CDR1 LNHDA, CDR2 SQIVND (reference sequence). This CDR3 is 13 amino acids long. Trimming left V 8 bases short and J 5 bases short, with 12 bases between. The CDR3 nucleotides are TGTGCCAGTCAAGACCGGACGAATGAAAAACTGTTTTTT. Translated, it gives CASQDRTNEKLFF.

This chain's CDR3 is CASSQDPQNYEQYF. CDR3 nucleotide sequence: TGTGCCAGCAGCCAAGATCCCCAGAATTACGAGCAGTACTTC. The J gene is TRBJ2-7, the V gene TRBV4-2; D remains unclear. CDR3 length: 14 residues. Germline loops: CDR1 LGHNA, CDR2 YNFKEQ. V was pared by 0 bases and J by 4 bases, with 10 bases between.

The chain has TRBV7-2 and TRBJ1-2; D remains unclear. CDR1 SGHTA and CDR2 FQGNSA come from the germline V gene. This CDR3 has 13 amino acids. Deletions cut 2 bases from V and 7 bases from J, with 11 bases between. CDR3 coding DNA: TGTGCCAGCAGCTTAACTTTCGTAACTGGCTACACCTTC. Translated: CASSLTFVTGYTF.

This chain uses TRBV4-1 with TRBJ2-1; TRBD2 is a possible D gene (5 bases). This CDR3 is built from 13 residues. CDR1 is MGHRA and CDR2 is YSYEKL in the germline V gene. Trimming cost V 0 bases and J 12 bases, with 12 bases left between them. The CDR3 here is CASSQDPRGRQFF. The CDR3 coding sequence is TGCGCCAGCAGCCAAGATCCCAGAGGGCGGCAGTTCTTC.

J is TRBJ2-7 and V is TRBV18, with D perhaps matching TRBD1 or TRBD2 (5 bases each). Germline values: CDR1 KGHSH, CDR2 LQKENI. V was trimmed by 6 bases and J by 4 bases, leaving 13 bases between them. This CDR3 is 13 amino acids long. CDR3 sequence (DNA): TGTGCCAGCTCGCTCGGGACCTCTTACGAGCAGTACTTC. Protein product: CASSLGTSYEQYF.

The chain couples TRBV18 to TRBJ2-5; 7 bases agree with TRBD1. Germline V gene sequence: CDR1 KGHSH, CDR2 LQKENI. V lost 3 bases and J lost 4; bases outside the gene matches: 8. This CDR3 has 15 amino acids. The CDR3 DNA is TGTGCCAGCTCACCCCTACAGGGGATGGGAGAGACCCAGTACTTC. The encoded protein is CASSPLQGMGETQYF.

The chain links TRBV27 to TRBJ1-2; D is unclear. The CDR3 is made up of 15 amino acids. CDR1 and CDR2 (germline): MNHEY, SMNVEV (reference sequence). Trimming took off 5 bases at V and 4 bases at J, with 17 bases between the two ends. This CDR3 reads CASSPVSGLGYGYTF. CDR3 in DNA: TGTGCCAGCAGTCCTGTGTCCGGGCTTGGCTATGGCTACACCTTC.

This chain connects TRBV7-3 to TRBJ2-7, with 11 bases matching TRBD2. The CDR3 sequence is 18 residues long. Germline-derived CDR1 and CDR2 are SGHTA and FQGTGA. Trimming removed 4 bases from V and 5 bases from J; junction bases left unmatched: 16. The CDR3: CASSSPCLSGGGRDEQYF. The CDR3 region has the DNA TGTGCCAGCAGCTCCCCGTGCCTTAGCGGGGGGGGGAGGGACGAGCAGTACTTC.

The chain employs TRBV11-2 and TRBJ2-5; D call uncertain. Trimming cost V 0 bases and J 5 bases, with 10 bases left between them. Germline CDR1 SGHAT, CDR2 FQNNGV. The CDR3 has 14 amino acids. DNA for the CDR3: TGTGCCAGCAGCTTAGAAAGGGTGAGGGAGACCCAGTACTTC. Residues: CASSLERVRETQYF. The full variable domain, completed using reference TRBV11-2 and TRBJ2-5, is EAGVAQSPRYKIIEKRQSVAFWCNPISGHATLYWYQQILGQGPKLLIQFQNNGVVDDSQLPKDRFSAERLKGVDSTLKIQPAKLEDSAVYLCASSLERVRETQYFGPGTRLLVL.

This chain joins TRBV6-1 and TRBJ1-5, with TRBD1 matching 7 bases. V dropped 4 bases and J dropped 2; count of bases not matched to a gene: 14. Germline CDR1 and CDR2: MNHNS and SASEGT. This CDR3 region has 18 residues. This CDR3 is CASSGRDRAPGGNQPQHF. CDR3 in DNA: TGTGCCAGCAGTGGCCGGGACAGAGCCCCAGGGGGCAATCAGCCCCAGCATTTT.

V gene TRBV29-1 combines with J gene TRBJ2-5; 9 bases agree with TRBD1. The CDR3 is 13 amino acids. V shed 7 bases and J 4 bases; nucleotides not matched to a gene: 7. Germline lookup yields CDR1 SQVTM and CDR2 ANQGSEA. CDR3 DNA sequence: TGCAGCGCACGAGGACAGGGGCGAGAGACCCAGTACTTC. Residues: CSARGQGRETQYF.

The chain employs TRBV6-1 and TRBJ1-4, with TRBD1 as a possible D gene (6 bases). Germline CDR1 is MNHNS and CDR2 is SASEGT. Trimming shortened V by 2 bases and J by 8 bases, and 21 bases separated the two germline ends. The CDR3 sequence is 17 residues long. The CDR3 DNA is TGTGCCAGCAGTGAATCCGCCCCGGGGGCGCCGGGGGAAAAACTGTTTTTT. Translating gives CASSESAPGAPGEKLFF.

Written as DNA, the CDR3 is TGTGCCAGCAGCGGGATCGGGGGGTTTTGGAACACCGGGGAGCTGTTTTTT. Protein sequence: CASSGIGGFWNTGELFF. The gene calls are TRBV9 and TRBJ2-2; TRBD2 matches 7 bases. The CDR3 length is 17 residues. CDR1 and CDR2 (germline): SGDLS, YYNGEE. The V gene end was trimmed by 3 bases and the J gene end by 1 base; junction bases not matched to a gene: 9.

The CDR3 sequence is CASKGDLYSYGYTF. The CDR3 DNA sequence: TGTGCCAGCAAGGGGGACCTTTATTCCTATGGCTACACCTTC. The chain carries TRBV2 and TRBJ1-2, with a possible D match to TRBD1 (6 bases). V lost 7 bases and J lost 4, with 16 bases in between. Germline-derived CDR1 and CDR2 are SNHLY and FYNNEI. The CDR3 covers 14 residues.

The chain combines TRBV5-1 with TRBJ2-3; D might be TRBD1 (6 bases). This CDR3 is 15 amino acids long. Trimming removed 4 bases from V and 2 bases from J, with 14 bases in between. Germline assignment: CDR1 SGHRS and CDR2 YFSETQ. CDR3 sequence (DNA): TGCGCCAGCAGCCGTTTGGGGGCTTTCACAGATACGCAGTATTTT. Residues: CASSRLGAFTDTQYF.

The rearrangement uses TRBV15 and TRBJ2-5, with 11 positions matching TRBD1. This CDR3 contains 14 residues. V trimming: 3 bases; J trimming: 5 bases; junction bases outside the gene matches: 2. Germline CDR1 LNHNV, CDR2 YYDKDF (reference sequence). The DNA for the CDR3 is TGTGCCACCAGCAGGGACAGGGGGCACGAGACCCAGTACTTC. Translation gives CATSRDRGHETQYF.

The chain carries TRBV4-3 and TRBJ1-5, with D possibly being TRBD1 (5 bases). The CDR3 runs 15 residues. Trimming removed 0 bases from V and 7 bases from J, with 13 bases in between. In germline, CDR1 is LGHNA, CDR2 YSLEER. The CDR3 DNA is TGCGCCAGCAGCCAAGACGACCGGGGGAACCAGCCCCAGCATTTT. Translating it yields CASSQDDRGNQPQHF.

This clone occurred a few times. This CDR3 reads CASSEYSGANVLTF. The DNA of the CDR3 is TGTGCCAGCAGTGAATACTCTGGGGCCAACGTCCTGACTTTC. The chain has TRBV27 and TRBJ2-6; the D is unclear. The CDR3 extends over 14 amino acids. V lost 5 bases to trimming and J lost 0 bases, with 5 bases between them. CDR1 is MNHEY and CDR2 is SMNVEV in the germline V gene (reference sequence).

The CDR3 loop is CAWTDRAQPDTQYF. CDR3 DNA: TGTGCCTGGACCGACCGGGCCCAACCAGATACGCAGTATTTT. The V gene is TRBV30, the J gene TRBJ2-3; D gene uncertain. The germline CDR1 and CDR2 sequences are GTSNPN and SVGIG (reference sequence). CDR3 length: 14 residues. The V and J ends lost 4 bases and 4 bases respectively, with 15 bases between them.

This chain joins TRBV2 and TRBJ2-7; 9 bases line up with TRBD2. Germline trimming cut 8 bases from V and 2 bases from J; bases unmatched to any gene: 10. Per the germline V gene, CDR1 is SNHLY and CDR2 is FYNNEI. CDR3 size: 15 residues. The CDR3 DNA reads TGTGCCAGCCGGTTGTTAGCGGGAGCTCCCTACGAGCAGTACTTC. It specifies CASRLLAGAPYEQYF.